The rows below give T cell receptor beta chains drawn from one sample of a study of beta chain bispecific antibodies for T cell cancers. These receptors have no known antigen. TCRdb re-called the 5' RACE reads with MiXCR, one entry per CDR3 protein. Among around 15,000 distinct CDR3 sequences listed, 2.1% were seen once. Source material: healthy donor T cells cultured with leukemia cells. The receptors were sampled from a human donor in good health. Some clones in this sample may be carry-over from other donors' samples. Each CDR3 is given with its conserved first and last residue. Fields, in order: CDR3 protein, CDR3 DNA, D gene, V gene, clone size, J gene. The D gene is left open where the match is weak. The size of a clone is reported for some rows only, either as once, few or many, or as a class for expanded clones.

CASDTGDYEQYF	TGTGCCAGCGATACAGGGGACTACGAGCAGTACTTC	TRBD1	TRBV19	many	TRBJ2-7
CQIRTAQAGELFF	TGCCAAATAAGAACTGCCCAAGCCGGGGAGCTGTTTTTT	-	TRBV20-1	many	TRBJ2-2
CASSQGTGAGGYEQYF	TGTGCCAGCAGCCAAGGAACAGGCGCCGGAGGTTACGAGCAGTACTTC	-	TRBV3-1	many	TRBJ2-7
CASSPGQGWGEETQYF	TGTGCCAGCAGTCCTGGACAGGGATGGGGAGAAGAGACCCAGTACTTC	TRBD1	TRBV12-3/TRBV12-4	many	TRBJ2-5
CASSLGRRGGETQYF	TGTGCCAGCAGCTTAGGGCGGCGGGGAGGTGAGACCCAGTACTTC	-	TRBV11-2	many	TRBJ2-5
CASSRTGSGGAFF	TGTGCCAGCAGCAGAACCGGGTCCGGGGGAGCTTTCTTT	-	TRBV7-9	many	TRBJ1-1
CSAATSGGGETQYF	TGCAGTGCTGCCACTAGCGGGGGGGGAGAGACCCAGTACTTC	TRBD2	TRBV20-1	many	TRBJ2-5
CASSPRGVGYEQYF	TGCGCCAGCAGCCCGAGGGGGGTCGGCTACGAGCAGTACTTC	-	TRBV5-1	medium-sized	TRBJ2-7
CASSESADTQYF	TGTGCCAGCAGTGAATCCGCAGATACGCAGTATTTT	-	TRBV6-1	many	TRBJ2-3
CSVRRQGNYGYTF	TGCAGCGTCCGCCGGCAGGGGAACTATGGCTACACCTTC	-	TRBV29-1	many	TRBJ1-2
CASSPGQGQTQYF	TGTGCCAGCAGCCCCGGACAGGGCCAGACCCAGTACTTC	TRBD1	TRBV7-3	medium-sized	TRBJ2-5
CASSQESGVRSPLHF	TGTGCCAGCAGCCAAGAGTCAGGCGTTAGGTCACCCCTCCACTTT	-	TRBV3-1	many	TRBJ1-6
CASSDQLGQETQYF	TGTGCCAGCAGCGACCAGTTGGGTCAAGAGACCCAGTACTTC	-	TRBV7-9	many	TRBJ2-5
CASSKQGASNQPQHF	TGTGCCAGCAGTAAACAGGGGGCTAGCAATCAGCCCCAGCATTTT	TRBD1	TRBV2	many	TRBJ1-5
CASSIPGSQPQHF	TGTGCCAGTAGTATCCCAGGGAGCCAGCCCCAGCATTTT	-	TRBV19	many	TRBJ1-5
CATRSGFYEAFF	TGTGCCACACGATCGGGTTTTTATGAAGCTTTCTTT	-	TRBV2	many	TRBJ1-1
CSASRLAGGNEQFF	TGCAGTGCTAGTCGGCTAGCGGGGGGCAATGAGCAGTTCTTC	TRBD2	TRBV20-1	many	TRBJ2-1
CASSYSPTTNEKLFF	TGTGCCAGCAGTTACTCGCCAACAACTAATGAAAAACTGTTTTTT	-	TRBV6-6	many	TRBJ1-4
CASSFTSDRTDTQYF	TGCGCCAGCAGCTTTACCTCCGACCGCACAGATACGCAGTATTTT	-	TRBV5-1	many	TRBJ2-3
CASRYRDTEAFF	TGTGCCAGCAGGTACAGGGACACTGAAGCTTTCTTT	-	TRBV6-6	many	TRBJ1-1
CASTITPRSYNEQFF	TGTGCCAGTACTATCACTCCCAGGTCATACAATGAGCAGTTCTTC	-	TRBV19	-	TRBJ2-1
CASSVEVRGRAGELFF	TGTGCCAGCAGCGTAGAGGTCAGGGGGCGCGCCGGGGAGCTGTTTTTT	TRBD1	TRBV9	many	TRBJ2-2
CAWSAQGTGESPQYF	TGTGCCTGGAGTGCCCAAGGGACAGGGGAGTCTCCACAGTATTTT	TRBD1	TRBV30	many	TRBJ2-3
CASSLERASGGWDTQYF	TGTGCCAGCAGTTTAGAGCGGGCTAGCGGTGGGTGGGATACGCAGTATTTT	TRBD2	TRBV12-3/TRBV12-4	many	TRBJ2-3
CSARQGGSSYNSPLHF	TGCAGTGCTAGACAGGGGGGGAGCTCCTATAATTCACCCCTCCACTTT	TRBD1	TRBV20-1	many	TRBJ1-6
CASSPAGLISGFYEQYF	TGTGCCAGCAGCCCTGCGGGTCTTATTTCAGGGTTCTACGAGCAGTACTTC	-	TRBV11-2	many	TRBJ2-7
CAISTPSGSPGLVDTGELFF	TGTGCCATCAGCACACCATCAGGGTCGCCGGGACTAGTAGACACCGGGGAGCTGTTTTTT	TRBD2	TRBV10-3	medium-sized	TRBJ2-2
CASSIAGASYEQYF	TGTGCCAGCAGTATAGCGGGGGCCTCCTACGAGCAGTACTTC	TRBD2	TRBV9	medium-sized	TRBJ2-7
CASSTGWNTEAFF	TGTGCCAGTAGTACGGGGTGGAACACTGAAGCTTTCTTT	-	TRBV19	many	TRBJ1-1
CASSLTSASNYGYTF	TGTGCCAGCAGCCTTACTTCGGCCTCTAACTATGGCTACACCTTC	-	TRBV5-5	many	TRBJ1-2
CASRTTAINEKLFF	TGTGCCAGCAGGACGACAGCTATAAATGAAAAACTGTTTTTT	-	TRBV6-6	many	TRBJ1-4
CASSFGVYNSPLHF	TGTGCCAGCAGCTTTGGGGTTTATAATTCACCCCTCCACTTT	-	TRBV11-2	-	TRBJ1-6
CAWDYRGNEAFF	TGTGCCTGGGATTACAGGGGAAATGAAGCTTTCTTT	TRBD1	TRBV30	many	TRBJ1-1
CAWSYWDRNEKLFF	TGTGCCTGGAGCTATTGGGACAGGAATGAAAAACTGTTTTTT	TRBD1	TRBV30	many	TRBJ1-4
CSARDLGAGNTIYF	TGCAGTGCTAGAGATCTGGGGGCTGGAAACACCATATATTTT	-	TRBV20-1	many	TRBJ1-3
CASSEGTEEYSNQPQHF	TGTGCCAGCAGTGAAGGGACAGAAGAATATAGCAATCAGCCCCAGCATTTT	-	TRBV2	medium-sized	TRBJ1-5
CASSPGTGGETQYF	TGTGCCAGCAGTCCCGGGACAGGAGGAGAGACCCAGTACTTC	TRBD1	TRBV12-3/TRBV12-4	medium-sized	TRBJ2-5
CSAREDAEAFF	TGCAGTGCTAGAGAAGACGCTGAAGCTTTCTTT	-	TRBV20-1	many	TRBJ1-1
CASSLGPTPTGGATYTQYF	TGTGCCAGCAGCTTAGGCCCCACTCCAACAGGGGGCGCGACTTATACGCAGTATTTT	TRBD1	TRBV5-4	few	TRBJ2-3
CSVGGALGNEQFF	TGCAGTGTCGGCGGGGCCCTCGGCAATGAGCAGTTCTTC	-	TRBV20-1	many	TRBJ2-1
CASSPDRVKTQYF	TGTGCCAGCAGTCCCGACAGGGTGAAGACCCAGTACTTC	TRBD1	TRBV28	-	TRBJ2-5